These T cell receptor beta chains were read from a single sample in a study of T cell responses to AZD1222 COVID-19 vaccine. Some clones are missing from TCRdb's copy, which holds only in-frame ones; the method was immunoSEQ multiplex PCR. The table shows more than 120,000 clones, with approximately 91% occurring only once. The sample was peripheral blood, taken 28 days after the second dose of the MenACWY control vaccine. These receptors all come from an adult who received the MenACWY meningococcal vaccine as a control. Both conserved end residues are part of each CDR3. D genes are given only for firm matches. Where a row states a size, it is once, few, many or the class of an expanded clone; other rows omit it.

D: TRBD1
V: TRBV15
J: TRBJ2-5
size: -
DNA: TGTGCCACCAGCTGGAATAGACAGGGTACAGAGACCCAGTACTTC
CDR3: CATSWNRQGTETQYF

D: TRBD1
V: TRBV24-1
J: TRBJ2-7
size: -
DNA: TGTGCCACCAGTGACGCCCGGACAGGGAACTCCTACGAGCAGTACTTC
CDR3: CATSDARTGNSYEQYF

D: -
V: TRBV7-2
J: TRBJ1-2
size: -
DNA: TGTGCCAGCAGCTTAGCCGGACAGATCTCCGATGGCTACACCTTC
CDR3: CASSLAGQISDGYTF

D: TRBD1
V: TRBV6-2/TRBV6-3
J: TRBJ1-6
size: once
DNA: TGTGCCAGCAGTTACCCAGGGGGAATAGCTTCACCCCTCCACTTT
CDR3: CASSYPGGIASPLHF

D: -
V: TRBV7-7
J: TRBJ1-1
size: -
DNA: TGTGCTAGCAGCCACGCCGAGGCTTGGGTGACAGAATCACTTGAAGCTTTCTTT
CDR3: CASSHAEAWVTESLEAFF

D: TRBD1
V: TRBV3-1/TRBV3-2
J: TRBJ1-5
size: -
DNA: TGTGCCAGCAGACGGGACAGGGAAAGGAATCAGCCCCAGCATTTT
CDR3: CASRRDRERNQPQHF

D: TRBD2
V: TRBV5-1
J: TRBJ2-7
size: once
DNA: TGCGCCAGCAGCTTGGTCTCTAGCGGACTCTACGAGCAGTACTTC
CDR3: CASSLVSSGLYEQYF

D: -
V: TRBV19
J: TRBJ2-7
size: -
DNA: TGTGCCAGTAGTATAGGCCACCCTGGGTCCTACGAGCAGTACTTC
CDR3: CASSIGHPGSYEQYF

D: -
V: TRBV3-1/TRBV3-2
J: TRBJ2-2
size: once
DNA: TGTGCCAGCAGCCAAGTAATAGGGGTCACCGGGGAGCTGTTTTTT
CDR3: CASSQVIGVTGELFF

D: TRBD1
V: TRBV29-1
J: TRBJ1-1
size: -
DNA: TGCAGCGCCCTAGGACAGGCCGATCGTACTGAAGCTTTCTTT
CDR3: CSALGQADRTEAFF

D: -
V: TRBV6-1
J: TRBJ2-3
size: -
DNA: TGTGCCAGCAGTGGAATCCCCCAGGGGTCCAACACAGATACGCAGTATTTT
CDR3: CASSGIPQGSNTDTQYF

D: -
V: TRBV29-1
J: TRBJ2-3
size: once
DNA: TGCAGCGTTCGGCCCTTTAGCACAGATACGCAGTATTTT
CDR3: CSVRPFSTDTQYF

D: TRBD1
V: TRBV5-1
J: TRBJ2-2
size: once
DNA: TGCGCCAGCAGCTTCGCGGGGGACAGGGGCCAGGGGGAGCTGTTTTTT
CDR3: CASSFAGDRGQGELFF

D: -
V: TRBV27
J: TRBJ2-2
size: -
DNA: TGTGCCAGCAGCTCCACCGGGGAGCTGTTTTTT
CDR3: CASSSTGELFF

D: TRBD1
V: TRBV6-5
J: TRBJ1-5
size: -
DNA: TGTGCCAGCAGTTTCGGACAGGGTACTCAGCCCCAGCATTTT
CDR3: CASSFGQGTQPQHF

D: -
V: TRBV9
J: TRBJ1-1
size: -
DNA: TGTGCCAGCAGCGTAGGAGTGTACATGTCGGATACCGGAGCTTTCTTT
CDR3: CASSVGVYMSDTGAFF

D: TRBD1
V: TRBV27
J: TRBJ1-1
size: -
DNA: TGTGCCAGCAGAGGGGGCCGGGGGGTCACTGAAGCTTTCTTT
CDR3: CASRGGRGVTEAFF

D: TRBD1
V: TRBV28
J: TRBJ1-2
size: -
DNA: TGTGCCAGCAGGGAAGGGACAGGGCTAATATATGGCTACACCTTC
CDR3: CASREGTGLIYGYTF

D: TRBD1
V: TRBV4-2
J: TRBJ1-2
size: -
DNA: TGTGCCAGCAGCCAAGATAATCGGGACAGAAGCTTCTATGGCTACACCTTC
CDR3: CASSQDNRDRSFYGYTF

D: -
V: TRBV29-1
J: TRBJ1-5
size: once
DNA: TGCAGCGTTGGGGGTGGCAATCAGCCCCAGCATTTT
CDR3: CSVGGGNQPQHF

D: -
V: TRBV6-5
J: TRBJ1-3
size: -
DNA: TGTGCCAGCAGTTACAGGGCTGCGGGAAACACCATATATTTT
CDR3: CASSYRAAGNTIYF

D: TRBD2
V: TRBV6-1
J: TRBJ2-1
size: -
DNA: TGTGCCAGCAGTGAATTCGTTATAGGACTAGCCAATGAGCAGTTCTTC
CDR3: CASSEFVIGLANEQFF

D: -
V: TRBV9
J: TRBJ2-2
size: -
DNA: TGTGCCAGCAGCTTACGGGGATGGGACACCGGGGAGCTGTTTTTT
CDR3: CASSLRGWDTGELFF

D: TRBD1
V: TRBV7-2
J: TRBJ1-6
size: -
DNA: TGTGCCAGCAGCTTACGGTTAGGGGACAGGGATTCACCCCTCCACTTT
CDR3: CASSLRLGDRDSPLHF

D: -
V: TRBV27
J: TRBJ2-7
size: -
DNA: TGTGCCAGCAGTGGCACCTTAGGGCAGTACTTC
CDR3: CASSGTLGQYF

D: -
V: TRBV7-9
J: TRBJ1-1
size: -
DNA: TGTGCCAGCAGCTTAAGAGGCCAGAACACTGAAGCTTTCTTT
CDR3: CASSLRGQNTEAFF

D: -
V: TRBV4-1
J: TRBJ2-4
size: -
DNA: TGCGCCAGCAGCCCCTTAGCGGCGTGGGGCAAAAACATTCAGTACTTC
CDR3: CASSPLAAWGKNIQYF

D: -
V: TRBV7-9
J: TRBJ1-3
size: -
DNA: TGTGCCAGCAGCCCCTCAGGGAGTGGAAGAAACACCATATATTTT
CDR3: CASSPSGSGRNTIYF

D: -
V: TRBV6-5
J: TRBJ2-7
size: -
DNA: TGTGCCAGCAGTTCCTCGCGGCCTTACGAGCAGTACTTC
CDR3: CASSSSRPYEQYF

D: -
V: TRBV3-1/TRBV3-2
J: TRBJ1-3
size: -
DNA: TGTGCCAGCAGCCGGAGGCGGTCGGGCTACCCTTCTGGAAACACCATATATTTT
CDR3: CASSRRRSGYPSGNTIYF

D: -
V: TRBV10-2
J: TRBJ2-2
size: -
DNA: TGCGCCAGCAGTGAATTAGCGTCAGGCACCGGGGAGCTGTTTTTT
CDR3: CASSELASGTGELFF

D: -
V: TRBV20-1
J: TRBJ2-3
size: -
DNA: TGCAGTGCTAGAGGCGCCAGTGGGCAGTATTTT
CDR3: CSARGASGQYF

D: -
V: TRBV13
J: TRBJ2-5
size: -
DNA: TGTGCCAGCAGCGCCTCCGGGACTGGGCAAGAGACCCAGTACTTC
CDR3: CASSASGTGQETQYF

D: TRBD1
V: TRBV5-1
J: TRBJ1-1
size: -
DNA: TGCGCCAGCAGCTCCCAACAGGGGGCAAAAGACACTGAAGCTTTCTTT
CDR3: CASSSQQGAKDTEAFF

D: -
V: TRBV5-6
J: TRBJ1-2
size: -
DNA: TGTGCCAGCAGCGTGGGAGATGGAGGGTATGGCTACACCTTC
CDR3: CASSVGDGGYGYTF

D: TRBD1
V: TRBV9
J: TRBJ1-3
size: -
DNA: TGTGCCAGCAGCGCCCAGGGGGGAGGAAACACCATATATTTT
CDR3: CASSAQGGGNTIYF

D: -
V: TRBV28
J: TRBJ1-2
size: -
DNA: TGTGCCAGCAGTTTAAAGGGCTATGGCTACACCTTC
CDR3: CASSLKGYGYTF

D: -
V: TRBV5-1
J: TRBJ1-6
size: -
DNA: TGCGCCAGCAGCTTGGCGGGCAGGGGTAATTCACCCCTCCACTTT
CDR3: CASSLAGRGNSPLHF

D: -
V: TRBV11-2
J: TRBJ2-3
size: -
DNA: TGTGCCAGCAGCTTAGGGGATACGCAGTATTTT
CDR3: CASSLGDTQYF

D: -
V: TRBV12-3/TRBV12-4
J: TRBJ2-5
size: -
DNA: TGTGCCAGCAGTTTGGCCGCAGAGACCCAGTACTTC
CDR3: CASSLAAETQYF

D: -
V: TRBV7-9
J: TRBJ2-7
size: -
DNA: TGTGCCAGCAGCTTGCCCGGAATGGGAGTTAACGAGCAGTACTTC
CDR3: CASSLPGMGVNEQYF

D: TRBD1
V: TRBV7-9
J: TRBJ1-5
size: -
DNA: TGTGCCAGCAGCCCAGGGGGTCAGCCCCAGCATTTT
CDR3: CASSPGGQPQHF

D: -
V: TRBV7-2
J: TRBJ1-2
size: -
DNA: TGTGCCAGCAGCTTAGGAGTGGGGCCTGGCTACACCTTC
CDR3: CASSLGVGPGYTF

D: TRBD1
V: TRBV4-1
J: TRBJ1-5
size: -
DNA: TGCGCCAGCAGCCAAGGGGGACAGGGGGACCAGCCCCAGCATTTT
CDR3: CASSQGGQGDQPQHF

D: -
V: TRBV7-2
J: TRBJ2-5
size: -
DNA: TGTGCCAGCCTTAGGGGCTCCCAAGAGACCCAGTACTTC
CDR3: CASLRGSQETQYF

D: -
V: TRBV9
J: TRBJ2-6
size: -
DNA: TGTGCCAGCAGCCCGGGGGTCTCTGGGGCCAACGTCCTGACTTTC
CDR3: CASSPGVSGANVLTF

D: -
V: TRBV28
J: TRBJ2-1
size: once
DNA: TGTGCCAGTACCGGGACTGGCATCAATGAGCAGTTCTTC
CDR3: CASTGTGINEQFF

D: TRBD1
V: TRBV5-4
J: TRBJ1-4
size: -
DNA: TGTGCCAGCAGGAACGGACAGGGCCTTAATGAAAAACTGTTTTTT
CDR3: CASRNGQGLNEKLFF

D: -
V: TRBV11-3
J: TRBJ2-7
size: -
DNA: TGTGCCAGCAGCTCTCACAGAAACTCCTACGAGCAGTACTTC
CDR3: CASSSHRNSYEQYF

D: -
V: TRBV11-2
J: TRBJ1-1
size: -
DNA: TGTGCCAGCAGCCGTCAAATCGGCATTGGGAACACTGAAGCTTTCTTT
CDR3: CASSRQIGIGNTEAFF

D: -
V: TRBV11-2
J: TRBJ1-4
size: -
DNA: TGTGCCAGCAGCCCAACGGCGGGCGTGAATGAAAAACTGTTTTTT
CDR3: CASSPTAGVNEKLFF

D: TRBD1
V: TRBV9
J: TRBJ1-5
size: -
DNA: TGTGCCAGCAGCGTAGGAGGGGGCTATCAGCCCCAGCATTTT
CDR3: CASSVGGGYQPQHF

D: -
V: TRBV2
J: TRBJ2-2
size: -
DNA: TGTGCCAGCAGTGAAGGAGCAGGGGACACCGGGGAGCTGTTTTTT
CDR3: CASSEGAGDTGELFF

D: -
V: TRBV5-4
J: TRBJ2-1
size: -
DNA: TGTGCCAGCAGCAGACTAGGGTCTAGTGATGAGCAGTTCTTC
CDR3: CASSRLGSSDEQFF

D: -
V: TRBV19
J: TRBJ1-6
size: -
DNA: TGTGCCAGTAGGCCAGCCTTAAGCTCCTATAATTCACCCCTCCACTTT
CDR3: CASRPALSSYNSPLHF